A selection of T cell receptor beta chains follows, all from one sample in a study of OX40 agonist ivuxolimab in advanced cancers. Sequenced by immunoSEQ multiplex PCR; TCRdb stores in-frame clones only, minus some. This sample has tens of thousands of clones, with roughly nine tenths found just once. The material sequenced was CD4+ or CD8+ T cells sorted from blood, taken in a trial of the OX40 agonist ivuxolimab. These receptors all stem from an adult with an advanced solid tumor such as melanoma, head and neck, liver or kidney cancer. CDR3s include the opening cysteine and the closing phenylalanine or tryptophan. The D gene is left open where the match is weak. Clone size appears in some rows only: once, few, many, or a class for an expanded clone.

d_call | clone_size | j_call | v_call | cdr3_aa | cdr3_nt
TRBD1 | NA | TRBJ2-1 | TRBV15 | CATSRATGLYNEQFF | TGTGCCACCAGCAGAGCGACAGGGCTCTACAATGAGCAGTTCTTC
TRBD1 | NA | TRBJ2-1 | TRBV5-1 | CASSRDRDEQFF | TGCGCCAGCAGCCGGGACAGGGACGAGCAGTTCTTC
NA | NA | TRBJ2-2 | TRBV5-1 | CASSLQPLGTGELFF | TGCGCCAGCAGCTTGCAACCCCTAGGCACCGGGGAGCTGTTTTTT
NA | NA | TRBJ1-3 | TRBV28 | CASSHGQRSGNTIYF | TGTGCCAGCAGTCACGGACAGCGCTCTGGAAACACCATATATTTT
TRBD1 | NA | TRBJ2-5 | TRBV19 | CASSQTGGETQYF | TGTGCCAGTAGCCAGACAGGGGGGGAGACCCAGTACTTC
NA | NA | TRBJ2-5 | TRBV6-1 | CASRVDEHPQETQYF | TGTGCCAGCAGAGTGGATGAACACCCCCAAGAGACCCAGTACTTC
NA | NA | TRBJ2-4 | TRBV30 | CAWSVSDAKNIQYF | TGTGCCTGGAGCGTCAGTGACGCCAAAAACATTCAGTACTTC
NA | NA | TRBJ2-2 | TRBV27 | CASSLKGNTGELFF | TGTGCCAGCAGTTTAAAGGGGAACACCGGGGAGCTGTTTTTT
NA | once | TRBJ2-3 | TRBV6-5 | CASKQASTDTQYF | TGTGCCAGCAAACAGGCAAGCACAGATACGCAGTATTTT
NA | NA | TRBJ1-4 | TRBV28 | CASSSPRLGAGEKLFF | TGTGCCAGCAGTTCGCCCCGTCTCGGGGCCGGGGAAAAACTGTTTTTT
NA | NA | TRBJ2-7 | TRBV12-5 | CASGSEQYF | TGTGCTAGTGGTTCAGAGCAGTACTTC
TRBD2 | NA | TRBJ2-2 | TRBV9 | CASSPGLADHTGELFF | TGTGCCAGCAGCCCTGGACTAGCGGACCACACCGGGGAGCTGTTTTTT
NA | NA | TRBJ2-5 | TRBV28 | CASSLWGETQYF | TGTGCCAGCAGTTTATGGGGGGAGACCCAGTACTTC
NA | NA | TRBJ2-1 | TRBV18 | CASSPPIGNEQFF | TGTGCCAGCTCACCACCGATCGGGAATGAGCAGTTCTTC
TRBD1 | NA | TRBJ1-2 | TRBV6-6 | CASNTGGAYNGYTF | TGTGCCAGCAACACAGGGGGCGCATATAATGGCTACACCTTC
NA | NA | TRBJ2-2 | TRBV11-2 | CASTLTVGHLNTGELFF | TGTGCCAGCACCCTTACCGTAGGACACCTGAACACCGGGGAGCTGTTTTTT
TRBD2 | NA | TRBJ2-1 | TRBV2 | CASTIAGRNEQFF | TGTGCCAGCACCATAGCGGGCCGCAATGAGCAGTTCTTC
TRBD2 | NA | TRBJ2-6 | TRBV18 | CASSPPGLAGVVGANVLTF | TGTGCCAGCTCACCACCGGGACTAGCGGGAGTCGTTGGGGCCAACGTCCTGACTTTC
TRBD2 | NA | TRBJ2-7 | TRBV27 | CASSSGTSVSYEQYF | TGTGCCAGCAGTTCCGGGACTAGCGTTTCCTACGAGCAGTACTTC
NA | NA | TRBJ2-7 | TRBV7-9 | CASSLLGVYEQYF | TGTGCCAGCAGCTTACTTGGGGTCTACGAGCAGTACTTC
TRBD1 | once | TRBJ2-1 | TRBV30 | CAWDRGNNEQFF | TGTGCCTGGGACAGGGGAAACAATGAGCAGTTCTTC
NA | NA | TRBJ1-3 | TRBV2 | CASSEALQGNTIYF | TGTGCCAGCAGTGAAGCGCTTCAGGGAAACACCATATATTTT
TRBD1 | NA | TRBJ2-3 | TRBV10-3 | CAISDRGGGLNTQYF | TGTGCCATCAGCGACAGAGGGGGCGGATTAAATACGCAGTATTTT
NA | NA | TRBJ2-3 | TRBV28 | CASSYSRTVPTDTQYF | TGTGCCAGCAGTTACAGCAGGACCGTACCCACAGATACGCAGTATTTT
NA | NA | TRBJ1-1 | TRBV2 | CARKRADGVLKENTEAFF | TGTGCCAGAAAAAGGGCAGATGGAGTCCTAAAGGAGAACACTGAAGCTTTCTTT
NA | NA | TRBJ2-2 | TRBV13 | CASSLGWASMPGELFF | TGTGCCAGCAGCTTAGGTTGGGCCTCAATGCCCGGGGAGCTGTTTTTT
NA | NA | TRBJ2-7 | TRBV7-2 | CASSSGDEQYF | TGTGCCAGCAGCTCGGGAGACGAGCAGTACTTC
NA | once | TRBJ2-2 | TRBV27 | CASKWLAVNTGELFF | TGTGCCAGCAAGTGGTTAGCTGTGAACACCGGGGAGCTGTTTTTT
NA | NA | TRBJ2-7 | TRBV6-1 | CASSEGYSISYEQYF | TGTGCCAGCAGTGAAGGGTACTCTATCTCCTACGAGCAGTACTTC
TRBD2 | NA | TRBJ2-1 | TRBV28 | CASRGGAGASNEQFF | TGTGCCAGCAGGGGGGGAGCGGGAGCATCCAATGAGCAGTTCTTC